This entry lists 5 T cell receptor beta chains sequenced from one sample in a study of T-cell memory formation after mild COVID-19. TCRdb re-analysed the 5' RACE reads in MiXCR, keeping a single row per CDR3 protein. The sample has 170,000 or so distinct CDR3 sequences; around 21% are singletons. Source material: PBMCs or a T cell subset sorted from them (not recorded which). Receptors were obtained from an adult woman who had mild COVID-19 (a few samples of this study predate the infection). Cell type and time point are not known.

This sequence joins TRBV5-8 and TRBJ1-2; TRBD1 agrees at 7 bases. V gave up 6 bases and J gave up 0 bases; unmatched junction bases: 5. Germline V gives CDR1 SGHTS, CDR2 YDEGEE. This CDR3 contains 14 residues. The CDR3 protein is CASTPRGPNYGYTF. The CDR3, as DNA: TGTGCCAGCACCCCGAGGGGGCCTAACTATGGCTACACCTTC.

DNA of the CDR3: TGCAGTGCTATACCACCGGACATCTCCTACGAGCAGTACTTC. It is translated as CSAIPPDISYEQYF. The rearrangement joins TRBV20-1 to TRBJ2-7; maybe TRBD1 (5 bases). This CDR3 is 14 amino acids long. Deletions cut 4 bases from V and 0 bases from J, with 13 bases between. In germline, CDR1 is DFQATT, CDR2 SNEGSKA (reference sequence).

The sample holds a few counts of this clonotype. V is TRBV4-3 and J is TRBJ1-1; 8 nucleotides agree with TRBD1. Trimming cost V 0 bases and J 4 bases; bases outside gene matches: 16. Germline values: CDR1 LGHNA, CDR2 YSLEER. The CDR3 is made up of 19 amino acids. In DNA, the CDR3 is TGCGCCAGCAGCCAAGATCCGGCCGGGACAGGTGATGGGGGCACTGAAGCTTTCTTT. It yields the protein CASSQDPAGTGDGGTEAFF.

V gene TRBV24-1 combines with J gene TRBJ2-3; TRBD1 matches 9 bases. The CDR3 consists of 18 residues. Germline V lookup: CDR1 KGHDR, CDR2 SFDVKD. With 4 bases clipped from V and 2 bases from J, the junction kept 12 bases outside the gene matches. Written as DNA, the CDR3 is TGTGCCACCAGTGACCTTAGGACAGGGGTCGCCTCCACAGATACGCAGTATTTT. It codes for CATSDLRTGVASTDTQYF.

This clonotype was detected only a few times. The chain joins TRBV2 to TRBJ2-3; the D gene is possibly TRBD2 (6 bases). Trimming stripped 0 bases from V and 5 bases from J, with 9 bases between. This CDR3 is built from 14 residues. CDR1 is SNHLY, CDR2 FYNNEI, per germline. The CDR3 DNA is TGTGCCAGCAGTGAAGCGCGCGGGGAAGATACGCAGTATTTT. Translated, it gives CASSEARGEDTQYF.